The present T cell receptor (beta chain) was sequenced within a study of blood T cell repertoires in COVID-19. Germline lookup yields CDR1 WNHNN and CDR2 SYGVQD (reference sequence). The CDR3 contains 15 residues. Deletions cut 1 base from V and 2 bases from J, with 10 bases between. Sequenced by immunoSEQ multiplex PCR; TCRdb stores in-frame clones only, minus some. This table has tens of thousands of clones, about 86% appearing once. The sequencing sample was made of peripheral blood. The chain employs TRBV10-1 and TRBJ2-3; D gene uncertain. This receptor was identified in a man aged 65 to 79 with acute or convalescent COVID-19. This CDR3 reads CASSELSGFTDTQYF. The CDR3 nucleotides are TGCGCCAGCAGTGAGTTGTCAGGATTCACAGATACGCAGTATTTT.